This T cell receptor beta chain is from a study of blood T cell repertoires in COVID-19 (dated by TCRdb to the early 2020s). With respect to the entire study: Samples from collaborators originated in the United States, Italy and Spain and spanned both the acute and convalescent phases of COVID-19. The material from the prospective study consisted of cDNA or gDNA derived from T cells, B-cell-depleted T cells, or PBMCs. The dataset comprised deeply sampled blood TCRbeta repertoires from subjects exposed to, actively infected with, or recovered from COVID-19. A freely available public database, intended as a resource for researchers studying the immune response to SARS-CoV-2, is where the repertoires were released. Samples were obtained from the ongoing ImmuneRACE study (first 160 participants) and from about 1,300 subjects provided by 6 global collaborators. A de-identified subject ID, COVID-19 status, age in years and sex were almost always included in the sample metadata. Where HLA class I and class II types were available, the types were taken from metadata supplied by the sample provider, not from assay-based typing.

In the case of this clone: Its specific antigen is unknown. The sample holds no much larger clone one base away, and base qualities are not on file.

TCRbeta CDR3 regions were amplified from genomic DNA using the immunoSEQ Assay, a bias-controlled multiplex PCR. The original pipeline was this. The number of nucleated cells in each sample was estimated from the amplification of reference gene primers within the assay. To quantify the absolute abundance of each unique TCRbeta CDR3 rearrangement, sequence reads were collapsed and filtered. For each sample, productive Simpson clonality was calculated as the square root of Simpson's diversity index over productive rearrangements. In TCRdb, the immuneACCESS table is reduced to in-frame sequences with V and J assigned. These tables do not hold every clone; where another copy was compared, an unresolved V gene accounts for under half, and the others remain unexplained. That table gives V, J and clone size, and the DNA gave D and trimming. The sample yields roughly 180,000 clones; 80% to 90% were counted once. The ten largest clones take up approximately 4% of the sample.

Points the paper makes about the study in general: Clinical and demographic metadata were provided uncurated, with the amount varying by source and participant.

Reading the germline V gene gives CDR1 SQVTM and CDR2 ANQGSEA. The CDR3 holds 14 amino acids from the cysteine to the phenylalanine. Solely the CDR3 DNA is kept, with 42 bases framed from the first base. Participants in the prospective study were enrolled through a virtual design, were aged about 18 to 90 years, and lived in 24 United States geographic areas. In the prospective study, participants were assigned to cohorts based on the clinical history participants reported in a screening survey and a study questionnaire. Mobile phlebotomists in the prospective study collected whole blood, serum and a nasopharyngeal or oropharyngeal swab from every participant. Additional blood draws and questionnaires over an approximately 2-month period could optionally be provided by prospective study participants. Before DNA extraction, blood samples from the prospective study were shipped at room temperature or frozen.

The V and J genes are TRBV29-1 and TRBJ2-5, with TRBD2 perhaps the D gene, on 7 matching bases. Sequences were obtained from PBMCs or T cells enriched from blood (not recorded which). The TCR sequence derives from a woman aged 45-65 years in a cohort exposed to, infected with or recovered from COVID-19 (not recorded which). The bases are TGCAGTGGAAAGAGAGGGGGGGGTGGAGAGACCCAGTACTTC. Protein translation: CSGKRGGGGETQYF. Supplemented by the reference TRBV29-1 and TRBJ2-5 proteins around the CDR3, the complete variable domain is SAVISQKPSRDICQRGTSLTIQCQVDSQVTMMFWYRQQPGQSLTLIATANQGSEATYESGFVIDKFPISRPNLTFSTLTVSNMSPEDSSIYLCSGKRGGGGETQYFGPGTRLLVL.